This T cell receptor (beta chain) was profiled in a study of T cells in localized non-small cell lung cancer. Overall study results and limits: Uninvolved adjacent lung had the highest recorded T cell clonality, with tumor below it. Adjacent lung held a median 57 of the top 100 tumor clones. Heterogeneity is still possible, as just one tumor region was sequenced.

A remark on this clone: No antigen is known for it.

V was clipped by 2 bases and J by 10 bases, with 23 bases between them. Germline V CDR1 and CDR2: SGHTA, FQGNSA. CDR3 length: 17 residues. Measured with immunoSEQ multiplex PCR; TCRdb has only the in-frame clones, and not every one. The table lists 30,000 to 40,000 clones, about nine tenths of them singletons. This clonotype originated in a male donor older than 55 with stage II lung adenocarcinoma. The gene calls are TRBV7-2 and TRBJ1-4, with a weak D call TRBD1 (6 bases). Here the sequenced sample was peripheral blood mononuclear cells, taken before any cancer treatment. The CDR3 sequence: CASSLRTALSLQGKLFF. CDR3 DNA: TGTGCCAGCAGCTTAAGGACAGCCCTGAGCCTCCAAGGAAAACTGTTTTTT.